Here is one T cell receptor beta chain with its context. The data stem from a study of T-cell reconstitution after alpha-beta-depleted transplantation in children. It was with unique molecular identifiers that the TCRbeta library was prepared. Using its own MiXCR run on the PCR reads, TCRdb lists one record per CDR3 protein. This sample carries about 360,000 distinct CDR3 sequences, 13% of them seen once, and the ten largest clones take around 4.5%. Looked up from germline, CDR1 is MNHNS and CDR2 is SASEGT. The CDR3 sequence is 14 residues long. V gave up 7 bases and J gave up 4 bases, with 14 bases separating them.

The input for sequencing was PBMCs, taken from the stem cell graft. This chain connects TRBV6-1 to TRBJ2-1; D gene uncertain. The clonotype was recovered from a human donor who donated a stem cell graft to a child with Fanconi anemia. The CDR3 coding sequence is TGTGCCAGCAACTCATCGGCATTTTACAATGAGCAGTTCTTC. It specifies CASNSSAFYNEQFF.